The 22 T cell receptor beta chains below were found in one sample sequenced in a study of identical twins (dated by TCRdb to 2015 to 2016). Library construction relied on 5' RACE. TCRdb shows the sequencer as Illumina HiSeq 2000. In-frame beta chains were kept once TCRdb had trimmed the public reads at Q25 with fastp and called clones with MiXCR. Each entry merges the rows of one CDR3 protein and shows their most common DNA and genes. The sample table shows about 890,000 distinct CDR3 sequences, and approximately 13% are seen once. Together, the top ten hold roughly 1.5% of the sample. These sequences were also reported in another study, on yellow fever vaccine responses in identical twins.

Sequencing used PBMCs. The receptors here all came from a woman younger than 35 in good health.

This clonotype was observed a few times. The genes are TRBV14 and TRBJ2-1; 10 nucleotides match TRBD1. Looked up from germline, CDR1 is SGHDN and CDR2 is FVKESK. After removal of 4 bases from V and 2 bases from J, the junction contained 14 bases not matched to a gene. The CDR3 covers 19 residues. Here the CDR3 DNA reads TGTGCCAGCAGCCTACTGGGGGACAGGGGACAAAACCCCTACAATGAGCAGTTCTTC. It translates to CASSLLGDRGQNPYNEQFF.

This clonotype was detected a few times. The chain is built from TRBV18 and TRBJ1-1; D perhaps matches TRBD1 (6 bases). The CDR3 has 14 residues. The germline V gene has CDR1 KGHSH and CDR2 LQKENI. The ends were cut back, 3 bases at V and 2 bases at J, with 10 bases in the middle. The CDR3 sequence: CASSPTGHNTEAFF. The CDR3 nucleotides are TGTGCCAGCTCACCGACAGGCCATAACACTGAAGCTTTCTTT.

The CDR3 reads CSARGILAGSGELFF. CDR3 in DNA: TGCAGTGCTAGAGGAATACTAGCGGGATCCGGGGAGCTGTTTTTT. The V call is TRBV20-1, the J call TRBJ2-2, with 10 bases lining up with TRBD2. Germline V lookup: CDR1 DFQATT, CDR2 SNEGSKA (reference sequence). With 1 base clipped from V and 6 bases from J, the junction kept 5 bases outside the gene matches. The CDR3 runs to 15 residues.

The chain is built from TRBV6-1 and TRBJ2-1; 10 bases agree with TRBD1. Germline V gives CDR1 MNHNS, CDR2 SASEGT. V trimming: 8 bases; J trimming: 5 bases; junction bases outside the gene matches: 6. The CDR3 has 14 residues. This CDR3 is CASRRQGANNEQFF. CDR3 coding DNA: TGTGCCAGCCGGCGACAGGGGGCGAACAATGAGCAGTTCTTC.

This clonotype has just one count. The J gene is TRBJ2-7, the V gene TRBV4-1, with 10 bases identical to TRBD2. The V segment lost 3 bases and the J segment 5 bases; nucleotides outside the gene matches: 10. The CDR3 sequence is 16 residues long. Looked up from germline, CDR1 is MGHRA and CDR2 is YSYEKL. CDR3 loop: CASSQFAASGGNEQYV. In DNA form, the CDR3 reads TGCGCCAGCAGCCAGTTCGCGGCTAGCGGGGGCAACGAGCAGTACGTC.

This chain links TRBV7-3 with TRBJ2-1; D unresolved. CDR1 and CDR2 (germline): SGHTA, FQGTGA. This CDR3 is 13 amino acids long. The V end lost 5 bases, the J end lost 5 bases, and 10 bases lay between the germline ends. The CDR3 bases are TGTGCCAGCAGCCCCTTTGACCACAATGAGCAGTTCTTC. The encoded protein is CASSPFDHNEQFF.

The chain combines TRBV6-2 or TRBV6-3 with TRBJ2-7; 9 bases match TRBD2. Germline CDR1 and CDR2: MNHEY and SVGEGT. This CDR3 has 14 residues. The V and J ends lost 4 bases and 4 bases, in that order; junction bases with no gene match: 5. This CDR3 reads CASSFGAGGYEQYV. The CDR3 nucleotides read TGTGCCAGCAGTTTTGGGGCGGGGGGGTACGAGCAGTACGTC.

The chain employs TRBV5-1 and TRBJ2-3; D gene ambiguous. Deletions cut 3 bases from V and 1 base from J, with 6 bases between. Germline lookup yields CDR1 SGHRS and CDR2 YFSETQ. This CDR3 comprises 13 residues. CDR3 coding DNA: TGCGCCAGCAGCTGGCCTGGCACAGATACGCAGTATTTT. Protein: CASSWPGTDTQYF.

This clonotype was seen ten or more times. The chain has TRBV6-5 and TRBJ2-3; D remains ambiguous. V shed 2 bases and J shed 1 base, with 4 bases lying between them. This CDR3 has 13 residues. Germline V lookup: CDR1 MNHEY, CDR2 SVGAGI. In DNA form, the CDR3 reads TGTGCCAGCAGTTACGGGGGCACAGATACGCAGTATTTT. Translation gives CASSYGGTDTQYF.

The rearrangement joins TRBV4-1 to TRBJ2-7; 10 nucleotides match TRBD1. Germline V gives CDR1 MGHRA, CDR2 YSYEKL. CDR3 length: 16 amino acids. The junction had 7 bases not matched to a gene; V was cut back by 2 bases and J by 3 bases. CDR3 DNA: TGCGCCAGCAGCCAACACTTCGGACAGGGGGACTACGAGCAGTACTTC. Its translation is CASSQHFGQGDYEQYF.

Only a few counts were recorded for this clonotype. This chain joins TRBV12-3 or TRBV12-4 and TRBJ2-1; TRBD1 is a possible D gene (6 bases). CDR3 length: 19 amino acids. V lost 3 bases and J lost 0, with 21 bases in between. CDR3 in amino acids: CASSFPSTGSGSSYNEQFF. The CDR3 nucleotides are TGTGCCAGCAGTTTCCCCTCTACAGGGTCTGGGAGCTCCTACAATGAGCAGTTCTTC.

The V gene is TRBV27, the J gene TRBJ2-3; no clear D gene. Germline V CDR1 and CDR2: MNHEY, SMNVEV (reference sequence). CDR3 length: 14 amino acids. The V end was cut by 4 bases, the J end by 1 base, with 9 bases between. As DNA, the CDR3 is TGTGCCAGCAGTTCCTCCCGACGCACAGATACGCAGTATTTT. Protein product: CASSSSRRTDTQYF.

This clonotype was found a few times. Here the CDR3 DNA reads TGTGCCAGCAGCCATCAAGGGGGGACTAATGTGGACGAGCAGTACTTC. Its protein product is CASSHQGGTNVDEQYF. V usage is TRBV9 and J usage is TRBJ2-7; maybe TRBD2 (7 bases). This CDR3 spans 16 amino acids. Germline CDR1 SGDLS, CDR2 YYNGEE. The ends were cut back, 4 bases at V and 5 bases at J, with 22 bases in the middle.

This clonotype has only a few counts. V is TRBV20-1 and J is TRBJ2-7; TRBD1 agrees at 9 bases. The CDR3 sequence is 13 residues long. The germline CDR1 and CDR2 sequences are DFQATT and SNEGSKA (reference sequence). The trim removed 1 base at V and 6 bases at J, leaving 4 bases unmatched. The CDR3 sequence is CSARAGTGREQYF. As DNA, the CDR3 is TGCAGTGCTAGAGCCGGGACAGGGCGCGAGCAGTACTTC.

The chain links TRBV5-6 to TRBJ2-3; D gene ambiguous. Germline-derived CDR1 and CDR2 are SGHDT and YYEEEE. The CDR3 has 13 residues. The germline V and J ends were trimmed by 6 bases and 5 bases, with 13 bases remaining between them. CDR3: CASNQLPGDTQYF. As DNA, the CDR3 is TGTGCCAGCAACCAACTTCCTGGAGATACGCAGTATTTT. The complete variable domain, with remaining parts taken from reference TRBV5-6 and TRBJ2-3, reads DAGVTQSPTHLIKTRGQQVTLRCSPKSGHDTVSWYQQALGQGPQFIFQYYEEEERQRGNFPDRFSGHQFPNYSSELNVNALLLGDSALYLCASNQLPGDTQYFGPGTRLTVL.

This clonotype was seen only once. V and J are TRBV5-1 and TRBJ2-3; perhaps TRBD2 as D (7 bases). The CDR3 covers 16 residues. Trimming removed 0 bases from V and 3 bases from J, with 14 bases in between. The V gene's germline CDR1 is SGHRS and CDR2 YFSETQ. The CDR3 sequence is CASSLEGGAATDTQYF. The CDR3 DNA sequence: TGCGCCAGCAGCTTGGAGGGGGGGGCCGCGACAGATACGCAGTATTTT.

In its sample, this clonotype was seen a few times. The chain has TRBV6-2 or TRBV6-3 and TRBJ2-7; unclear D gene. Trimming cost V 2 bases and J 4 bases, with 9 bases left between them. This CDR3 has 13 residues. Germline CDR1 MNHEY, CDR2 SVGEGT. The CDR3 DNA is TGTGCCAGCAGTTACGGGCGGCTTTACGAGCAGTACGTC. This gives the protein CASSYGRLYEQYV.

This clonotype showed up many times. V usage is TRBV12-3 or TRBV12-4 and J usage is TRBJ1-4, with D possibly TRBD1 on 5 matching bases. The CDR3 totals 15 residues. V shed 6 bases and J shed 3 bases, with 14 bases lying between them. The CDR3 DNA follows: TGTGCCAGCAGCCCCACAGGTTCCCCTAATGAAAAACTGTTTTTT. Its translation: CASSPTGSPNEKLFF.

V and J are TRBV14 and TRBJ2-7; TRBD2 might be the D (6 bases). The CDR3 spans 13 residues. Per germline, CDR1 SGHDN and CDR2 FVKESK. Between the trimmed V and J ends, which lost 2 bases and 7 bases, there was a span of 12 bases. The CDR3 nucleotides are TGTGCCAGCAGCCAAAACTCCGGGGGTGAGCAGTACTTC. This sequence encodes CASSQNSGGEQYF.

In this sample, this clonotype turned up a few times. The chain couples TRBV5-6 to TRBJ2-4; D remains unclear. The CDR3 length is 15 residues. V was cut by 0 bases and J by 0 bases, with 7 bases left in between. Germline CDR1 and CDR2: SGHDT and YYEEEE. As DNA, the CDR3 is TGTGCCAGCAGCTTGGGGGTATTAGCCAAAAACATTCAGTACTTC. Translated, it gives CASSLGVLAKNIQYF.

Many counts were recorded for this clonotype. DNA of the CDR3: TGCGCCAGCAGCCAAGATGCAGGTAACACTGAAGCTTTCTTT. Residues: CASSQDAGNTEAFF. The chain has TRBV4-1 and TRBJ1-1; D remains unclear. There are 14 residues in the CDR3. Looked up from germline, CDR1 is MGHRA and CDR2 is YSYEKL. Trimming took 0 bases from V and 2 from J, leaving 7 bases between them.

This chain joins TRBV5-1 and TRBJ2-2; 8 positions match TRBD2. Germline CDR1 is SGHRS and CDR2 is YFSETQ. The CDR3 runs 17 residues. Germline trimming cut 4 bases from V and 1 base from J; bases unmatched to any gene: 9. The CDR3 sequence: CASSPPGLAENTGELFF. The CDR3 DNA follows: TGCGCCAGCAGCCCGCCAGGACTAGCAGAGAACACCGGGGAGCTGTTTTTT.